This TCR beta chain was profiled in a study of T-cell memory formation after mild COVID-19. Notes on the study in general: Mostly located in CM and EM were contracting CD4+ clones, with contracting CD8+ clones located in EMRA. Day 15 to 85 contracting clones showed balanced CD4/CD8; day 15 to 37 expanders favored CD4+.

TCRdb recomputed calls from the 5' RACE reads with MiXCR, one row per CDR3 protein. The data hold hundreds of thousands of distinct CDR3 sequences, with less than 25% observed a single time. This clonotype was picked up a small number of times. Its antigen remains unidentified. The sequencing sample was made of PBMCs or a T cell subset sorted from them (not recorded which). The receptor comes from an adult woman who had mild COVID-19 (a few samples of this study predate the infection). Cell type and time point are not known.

CDR3 nucleotide sequence: TGTGCCAGCAGCCGACGTCTGGGCGGAGAAAGACCCTACGAGCAGTACTTC. This encodes CASSRRLGGERPYEQYF. The chain uses TRBV7-2 and TRBJ2-7, with D hard to call. CDR3 length equals 17 residues. V was clipped by 5 bases and J by 2 bases, with 22 bases between them. Per germline, CDR1 SGHTA and CDR2 FQGNSA. Looking up the rest from reference TRBV7-2 and TRBJ2-7 gives the full variable domain: GAGVSQSPSNKVTEKGKDVELRCDPISGHTALYWYRQSLGQGLEFLIYFQGNSAPDKSGLPSDRFSAERTGGSVSTLTIQRTQQEDSAVYLCASSRRLGGERPYEQYFGPGTRLTVT.